The entry below gives a single T cell receptor beta chain sequence along with its context. CDR3 size: 14 residues. Looked up from germline, CDR1 is GTSNPN and CDR2 is SVGIG (reference sequence). V shed 3 bases and J 4 bases; nucleotides not matched to a gene: 7. This sample was included in a study of shared clonotypes between healthy human individuals. As for the study in general: Three plates each covered CD4 naive and memory; CD8 naive two, CD8 memory one.

Per the study methods: ImmunoSEQ gave junction-only sequences without quality scores, so filtering differed. Method: immunoSEQ multiplex PCR; TCRdb's copy keeps in-frame clones and lacks some. For V, J and clone size, that table is used; D and trimming come from the DNA. This table holds roughly 680,000 clones, over 60% found once. This clonotype was sampled from a woman aged 25 to 39 in good health. The gene calls are TRBV30 and TRBJ2-5; 8 bases are shared with TRBD2. Material for sequencing was memory CD4+ T cells sorted from blood. Subset indicated: CD45RA-negative fraction. The CDR3: CAWSPGGARETQYF. CDR3 DNA sequence: TGTGCCTGGAGCCCGGGGGGGGCGCGAGAGACCCAGTACTTC.